This TCR beta chain was found in a study of shared T cell receptors in the human thymus. The assay was immunoSEQ multiplex PCR, and TCRdb's table has in-frame clones only and misses some. Found here are over 350,000 clones, approximately 95% of them singletons; the top ten hold approximately 0.02%. V shed 3 bases and J 5 bases; nucleotides not matched to a gene: 13. The CDR3 runs to 19 residues. Germline V CDR1 and CDR2: SGHRS, YFSETQ. The chain has TRBV5-1 and TRBJ2-1; the match to TRBD2 covers 14 bases. This receptor was obtained from a human donor. Sample: thymocytes. CDR3 region: CASSSLRLAGGSGDNEQFF. The CDR3 bases are TGCGCCAGCAGCTCCCTCCGACTAGCGGGAGGGAGCGGCGACAATGAGCAGTTCTTC.